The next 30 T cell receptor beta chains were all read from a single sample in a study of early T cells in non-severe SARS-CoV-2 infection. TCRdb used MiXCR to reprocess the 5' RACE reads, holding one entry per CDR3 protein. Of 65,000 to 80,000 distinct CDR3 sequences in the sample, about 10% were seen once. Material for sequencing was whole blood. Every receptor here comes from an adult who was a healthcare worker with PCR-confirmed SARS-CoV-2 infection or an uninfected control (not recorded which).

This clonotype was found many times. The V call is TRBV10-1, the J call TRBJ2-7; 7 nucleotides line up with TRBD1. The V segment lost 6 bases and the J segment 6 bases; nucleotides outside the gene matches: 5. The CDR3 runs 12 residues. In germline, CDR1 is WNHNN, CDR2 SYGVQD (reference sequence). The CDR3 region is CASRDGDSEQYF. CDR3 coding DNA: TGCGCCAGCAGGGACGGGGACAGCGAGCAGTACTTC.

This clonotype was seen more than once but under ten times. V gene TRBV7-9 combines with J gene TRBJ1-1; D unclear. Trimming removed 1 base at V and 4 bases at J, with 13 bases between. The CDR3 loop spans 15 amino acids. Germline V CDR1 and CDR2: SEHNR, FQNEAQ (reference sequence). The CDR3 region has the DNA TGTGCCAGCAGCTTAGGAGTTAATCTGGGCACTGAAGCTTTCTTT. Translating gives CASSLGVNLGTEAFF.

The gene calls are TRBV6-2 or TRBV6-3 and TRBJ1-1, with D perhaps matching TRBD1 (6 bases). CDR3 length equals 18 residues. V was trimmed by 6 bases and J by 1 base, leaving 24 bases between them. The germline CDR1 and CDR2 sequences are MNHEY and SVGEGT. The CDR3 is CASSQLRLGGESNTEAFF. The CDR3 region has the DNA TGTGCCAGCAGCCAATTACGATTGGGGGGCGAATCGAACACTGAAGCTTTCTTT.

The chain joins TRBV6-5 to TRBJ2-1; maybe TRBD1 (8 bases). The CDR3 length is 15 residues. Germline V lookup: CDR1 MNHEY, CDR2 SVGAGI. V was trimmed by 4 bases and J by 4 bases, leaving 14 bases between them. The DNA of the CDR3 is TGTGCCAGCAGTTTTGGACAGGGAGGGTACAATGAGCAGTTCTTC. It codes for CASSFGQGGYNEQFF.

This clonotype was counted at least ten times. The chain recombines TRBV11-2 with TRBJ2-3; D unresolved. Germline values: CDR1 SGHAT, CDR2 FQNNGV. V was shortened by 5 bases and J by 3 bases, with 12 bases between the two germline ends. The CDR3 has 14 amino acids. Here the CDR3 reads CASSQSLETDTQYF. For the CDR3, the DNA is TGTGCCAGCAGCCAGTCCCTAGAAACAGATACGCAGTATTTT.

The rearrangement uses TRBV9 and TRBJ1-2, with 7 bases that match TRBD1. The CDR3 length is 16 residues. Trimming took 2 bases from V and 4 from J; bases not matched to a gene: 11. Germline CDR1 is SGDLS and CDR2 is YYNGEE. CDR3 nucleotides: TGTGCCAGCAGCGTTTCCCCCACAGGGGCGGTCTATGGCTACACCTTC. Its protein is CASSVSPTGAVYGYTF.

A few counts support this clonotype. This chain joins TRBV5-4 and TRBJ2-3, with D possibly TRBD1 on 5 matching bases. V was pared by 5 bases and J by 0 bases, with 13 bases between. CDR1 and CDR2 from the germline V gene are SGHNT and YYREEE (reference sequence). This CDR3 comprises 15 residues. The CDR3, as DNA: TGTGCCAGCAGGTTAGGGGAAGGGAGCACAGATACGCAGTATTTT. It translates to CASRLGEGSTDTQYF.

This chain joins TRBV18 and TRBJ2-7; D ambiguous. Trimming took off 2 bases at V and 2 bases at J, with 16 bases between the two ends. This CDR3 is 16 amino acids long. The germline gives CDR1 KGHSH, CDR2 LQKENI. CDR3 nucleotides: TGTGCCAGCTCACCAAGACGGATCGCGGCCCCCTACGAGCAGTACTTC. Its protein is CASSPRRIAAPYEQYF.

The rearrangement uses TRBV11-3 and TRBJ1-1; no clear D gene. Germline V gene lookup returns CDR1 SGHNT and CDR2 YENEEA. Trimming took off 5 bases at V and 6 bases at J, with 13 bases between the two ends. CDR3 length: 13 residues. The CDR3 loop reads CASSQSSTSEAFF. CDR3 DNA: TGTGCCAGCAGCCAATCCTCTACCTCTGAAGCTTTCTTT.

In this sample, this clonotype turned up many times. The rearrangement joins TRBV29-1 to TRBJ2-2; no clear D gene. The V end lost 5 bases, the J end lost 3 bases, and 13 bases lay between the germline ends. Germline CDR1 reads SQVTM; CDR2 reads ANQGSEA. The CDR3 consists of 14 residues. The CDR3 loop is CSVWTEVDTGELFF. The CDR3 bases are TGCAGCGTTTGGACCGAGGTCGACACCGGGGAGCTGTTTTTT.

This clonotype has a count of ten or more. CDR3 coding DNA: TGTGCCAGCAGGAGATTCGATAGCAATCAGCCCCAGCATTTT. Encoded protein: CASRRFDSNQPQHF. The chain recombines TRBV6-2 or TRBV6-3 with TRBJ1-5; no clear D gene. Trimming took off 6 bases at V and 0 bases at J, with 9 bases between the two ends. CDR1 and CDR2 from the germline V gene are MNHEY and SVGEGT. The CDR3 consists of 14 residues.

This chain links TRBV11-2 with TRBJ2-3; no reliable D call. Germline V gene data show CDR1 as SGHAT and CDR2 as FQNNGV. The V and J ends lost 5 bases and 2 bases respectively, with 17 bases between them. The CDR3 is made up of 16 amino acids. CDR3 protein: CASSPRGVSYTDTQYF. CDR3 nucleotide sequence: TGTGCCAGCAGCCCCCGTGGTGTAAGCTACACAGATACGCAGTATTTT.

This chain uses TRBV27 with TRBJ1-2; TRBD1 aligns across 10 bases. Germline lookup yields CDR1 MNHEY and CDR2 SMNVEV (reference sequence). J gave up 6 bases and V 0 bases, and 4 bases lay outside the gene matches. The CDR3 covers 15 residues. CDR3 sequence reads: CASSLSSGQGHGYTF. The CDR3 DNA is TGTGCCAGCAGTTTATCGTCGGGACAGGGGCATGGCTACACCTTC.

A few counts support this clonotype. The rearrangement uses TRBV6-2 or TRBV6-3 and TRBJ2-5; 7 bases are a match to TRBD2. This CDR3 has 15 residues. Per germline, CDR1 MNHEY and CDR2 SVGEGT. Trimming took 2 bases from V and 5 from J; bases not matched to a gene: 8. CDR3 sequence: CASSYPRGGRETQYF. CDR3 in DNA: TGTGCCAGCAGTTACCCGCGCGGGGGTCGGGAGACCCAGTACTTC.

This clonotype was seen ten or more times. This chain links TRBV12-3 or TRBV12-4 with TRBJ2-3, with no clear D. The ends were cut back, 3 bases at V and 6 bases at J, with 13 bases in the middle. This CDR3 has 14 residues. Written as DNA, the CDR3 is TGTGCCAGCAGTTTGTTGAGAATCGGGGATACGCAGTATTTT. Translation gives CASSLLRIGDTQYF.

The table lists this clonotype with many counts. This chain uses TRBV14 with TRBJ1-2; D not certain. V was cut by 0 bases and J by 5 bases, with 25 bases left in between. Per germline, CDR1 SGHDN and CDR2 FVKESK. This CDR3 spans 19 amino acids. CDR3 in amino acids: CASSQDPYSRIAKHYGYTF. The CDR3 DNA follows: TGTGCCAGCAGCCAAGATCCCTACTCTAGGATAGCCAAGCATTATGGCTACACCTTC.

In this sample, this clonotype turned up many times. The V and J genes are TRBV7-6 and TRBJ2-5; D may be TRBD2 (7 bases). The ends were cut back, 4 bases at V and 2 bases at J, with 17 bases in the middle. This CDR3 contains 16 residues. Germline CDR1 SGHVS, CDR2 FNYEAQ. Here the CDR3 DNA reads TGTGCCAGCAGCTATTTGGGGGGGGGCCAACAAGAGACCCAGTACTTC. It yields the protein CASSYLGGGQQETQYF.

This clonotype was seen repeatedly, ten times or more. The CDR3 nucleotides are TGTGCCAGCAGCGCCCGGGGGGCGGCCTACAATGAGCAGTTCTTC. Translation gives CASSARGAAYNEQFF. J is TRBJ2-1 and V is TRBV9, with D possibly TRBD2 on 7 matching bases. V dropped 3 bases and J dropped 2 bases, with 12 bases sitting between them. The germline gives CDR1 SGDLS, CDR2 YYNGEE. The CDR3 is 15 residues long.

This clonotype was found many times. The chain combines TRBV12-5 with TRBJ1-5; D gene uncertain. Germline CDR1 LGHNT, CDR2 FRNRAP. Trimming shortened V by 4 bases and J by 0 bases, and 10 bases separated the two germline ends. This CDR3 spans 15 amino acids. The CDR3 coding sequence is TGTGCTAGTGGTTCTGACGTAGGTAGCAATCAGCCCCAGCATTTT. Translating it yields CASGSDVGSNQPQHF.

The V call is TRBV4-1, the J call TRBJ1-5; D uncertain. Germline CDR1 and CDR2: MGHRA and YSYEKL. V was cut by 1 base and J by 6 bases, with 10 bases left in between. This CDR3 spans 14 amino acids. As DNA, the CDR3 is TGCGCCAGCAGCCAAGTCCTTGAGGGTCAGCCCCAGCATTTT. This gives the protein CASSQVLEGQPQHF.

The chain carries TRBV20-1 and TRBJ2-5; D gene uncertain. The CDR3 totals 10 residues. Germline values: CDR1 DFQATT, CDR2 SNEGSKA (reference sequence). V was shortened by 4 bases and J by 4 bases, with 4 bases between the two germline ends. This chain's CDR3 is CSATLETQYF. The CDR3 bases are TGCAGTGCTACGCTAGAGACCCAGTACTTC.

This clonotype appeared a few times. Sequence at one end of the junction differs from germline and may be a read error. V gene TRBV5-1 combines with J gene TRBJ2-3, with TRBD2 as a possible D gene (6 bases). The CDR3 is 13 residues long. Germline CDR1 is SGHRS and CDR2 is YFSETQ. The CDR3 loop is CASRLGRTDTQYF. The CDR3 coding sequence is TGCGCCAGCAGATTGGGGAGGACAGATACGCAGTATTTT.

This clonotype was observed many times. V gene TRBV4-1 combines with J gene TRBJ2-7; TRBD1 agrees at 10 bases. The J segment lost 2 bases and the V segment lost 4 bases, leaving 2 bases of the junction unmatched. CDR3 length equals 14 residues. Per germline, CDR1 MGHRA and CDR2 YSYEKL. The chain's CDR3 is CASSRGQGAYEQYF. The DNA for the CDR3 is TGCGCCAGCAGCCGAGGACAGGGGGCCTACGAGCAGTACTTC.

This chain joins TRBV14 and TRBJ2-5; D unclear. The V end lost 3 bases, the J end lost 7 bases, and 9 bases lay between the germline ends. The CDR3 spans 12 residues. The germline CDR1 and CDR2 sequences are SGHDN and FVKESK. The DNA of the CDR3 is TGTGCCAGCAGCCAGAGTCACCGGACCCAGTACTTC. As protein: CASSQSHRTQYF. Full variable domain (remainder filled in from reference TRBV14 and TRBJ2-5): EAGVTQFPSHSVIEKGQTVTLRCDPISGHDNLYWYRRVMGKEIKFLLHFVKESKQDESGMPNNRFLAERTGGTYSTLKVQPAELEDSGVYFCASSQSHRTQYFGPGTRLLVL.

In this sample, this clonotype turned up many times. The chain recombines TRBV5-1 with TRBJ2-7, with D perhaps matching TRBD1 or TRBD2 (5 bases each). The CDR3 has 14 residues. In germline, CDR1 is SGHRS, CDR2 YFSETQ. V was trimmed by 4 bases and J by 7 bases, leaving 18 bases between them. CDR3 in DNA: TGCGCCAGCAGCCTGGGACCACCCTCGAGGGAGCAGTACTTC. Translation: CASSLGPPSREQYF.

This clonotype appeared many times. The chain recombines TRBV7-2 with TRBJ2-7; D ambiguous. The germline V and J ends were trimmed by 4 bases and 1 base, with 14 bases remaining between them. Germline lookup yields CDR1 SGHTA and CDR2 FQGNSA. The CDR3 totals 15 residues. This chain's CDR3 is CASSSSLRRSYEQYF. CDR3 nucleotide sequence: TGTGCCAGCAGCTCATCTCTTCGTCGTTCCTACGAGCAGTACTTC. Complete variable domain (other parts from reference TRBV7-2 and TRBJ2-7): GAGVSQSPSNKVTEKGKDVELRCDPISGHTALYWYRQSLGQGLEFLIYFQGNSAPDKSGLPSDRFSAERTGGSVSTLTIQRTQQEDSAVYLCASSSSLRRSYEQYFGPGTRLTVT.

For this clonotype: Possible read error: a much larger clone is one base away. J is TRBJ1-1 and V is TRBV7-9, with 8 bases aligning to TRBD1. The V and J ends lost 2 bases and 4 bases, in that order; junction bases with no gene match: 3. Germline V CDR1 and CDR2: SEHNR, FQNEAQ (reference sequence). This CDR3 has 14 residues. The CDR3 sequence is CASSLSGGITEAFF. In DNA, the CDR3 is TGTGCCAGCAGCTTATCAGGGGGCATCACTGAAGCTTTCTTT.

CDR3 loop: CASSLGMGEFAFF. The CDR3 DNA is TGTGCCAGCAGCTTAGGGATGGGGGAGTTTGCTTTCTTT. The V and J genes are TRBV11-2 and TRBJ1-1, with D possibly TRBD1 on 5 matching bases. The CDR3 sequence is 13 residues long. With 1 base removed from V and 11 bases from J, the gap between germline ends came to 14 bases. Germline CDR1 reads SGHAT; CDR2 reads FQNNGV.

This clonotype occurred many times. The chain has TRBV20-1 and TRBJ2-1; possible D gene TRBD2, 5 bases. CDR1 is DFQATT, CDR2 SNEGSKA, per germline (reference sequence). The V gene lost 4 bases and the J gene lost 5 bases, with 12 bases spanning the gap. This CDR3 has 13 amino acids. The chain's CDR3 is CSAISDTDNEQFF. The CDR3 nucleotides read TGCAGTGCTATTAGCGATACCGACAATGAGCAGTTCTTC.

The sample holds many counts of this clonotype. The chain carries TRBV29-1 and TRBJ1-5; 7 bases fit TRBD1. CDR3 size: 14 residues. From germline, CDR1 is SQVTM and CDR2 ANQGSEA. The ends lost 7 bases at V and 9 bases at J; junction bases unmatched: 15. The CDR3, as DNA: TGCAGCGCCGGGGACAGCGGGGATTTCGGGCCCCAGCATTTT. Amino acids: CSAGDSGDFGPQHF.